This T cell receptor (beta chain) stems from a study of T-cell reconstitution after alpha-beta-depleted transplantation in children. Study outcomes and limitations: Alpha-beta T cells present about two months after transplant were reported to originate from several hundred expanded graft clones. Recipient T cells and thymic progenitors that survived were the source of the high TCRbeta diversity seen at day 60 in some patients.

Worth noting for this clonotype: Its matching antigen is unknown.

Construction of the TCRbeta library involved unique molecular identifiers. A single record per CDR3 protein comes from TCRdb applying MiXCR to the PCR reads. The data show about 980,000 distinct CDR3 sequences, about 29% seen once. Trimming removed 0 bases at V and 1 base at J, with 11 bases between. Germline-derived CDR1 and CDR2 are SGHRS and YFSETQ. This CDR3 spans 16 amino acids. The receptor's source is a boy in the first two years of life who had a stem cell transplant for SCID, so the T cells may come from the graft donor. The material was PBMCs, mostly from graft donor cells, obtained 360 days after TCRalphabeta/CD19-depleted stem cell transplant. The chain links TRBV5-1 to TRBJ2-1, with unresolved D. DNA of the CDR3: TGCGCCAGCAGCTTGGTAGTCCCCGTTTCCTACAATGAGCAGTTCTTC. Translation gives CASSLVVPVSYNEQFF.